One T cell receptor (beta chain) is described in this entry. The data were obtained in a study of blood T cell repertoires in COVID-19. This CDR3 has 14 residues. V dropped 4 bases and J dropped 5; count of bases not matched to a gene: 8. CDR1 is SGHNT, CDR2 YYREEE, per germline (reference sequence). Method: immunoSEQ multiplex PCR; TCRdb's copy keeps in-frame clones and lacks some. The repertoire consists of fewer than 300,000 clones, with around 85% occurring once and the leading ten covering 2.5% to 3%. The receptor comes from a woman aged 50 to 60 who had recovered from COVID-19. Sequencing input: PBMCs or T cells enriched from blood (not recorded which). The chain carries TRBV5-4 and TRBJ1-2; 7 nucleotides agree with TRBD1. CDR3 protein: CASSTADRLYGYTF. In nucleotides, the CDR3 is TGTGCCAGCAGCACCGCGGACAGGTTATATGGCTACACCTTC.